The TCR beta chain described here comes from a study of OX40 agonist ivuxolimab in advanced cancers. Study details: An agonistic human IgG2 monoclonal antibody against OX40 (CD134) was given.

TCRdb keeps only in-frame clones here, not all; method: immunoSEQ multiplex PCR. The sample includes around 60,000 clones, roughly nine tenths of them seen just once. General observations from the study: Expanded clones were, on average, more numerous among CD8+ T cells than CD4+.

Germline V lookup: CDR1 MGHRA, CDR2 YSYEKL. V dropped 0 bases and J dropped 2; count of bases not matched to a gene: 1. The CDR3 consists of 18 residues. Of note for this clone: Antigen: not known.

The rearrangement links TRBV4-1 to TRBJ2-2, with 15 positions matching TRBD2. The source of this sequence is an adult with an advanced solid tumor such as melanoma, head and neck, liver or kidney cancer. The input for sequencing was CD4+ or CD8+ T cells sorted from blood, taken in a trial of the OX40 agonist ivuxolimab. The CDR3 region is CASSQEGLAGGNTGELFF. The CDR3 DNA reads as TGCGCCAGCAGCCAAGAGGGACTAGCGGGGGGTAACACCGGGGAGCTGTTTTTT.